These 24 T cell receptor beta chains originate from one sample sequenced in a study of T-cell memory formation after mild COVID-19 (dated by TCRdb to 2020 to 2022). The library was prepared using 5' RACE. TCRdb lists the instrument as Illumina NovaSeq 6000. TCRdb redid the processing of the public reads, applying fastp at Q25 and MiXCR, and retained in-frame beta chains. Rows with a matching CDR3 protein are joined into one entry that keeps the most common DNA and genes. Recorded for this sample are about 250,000 distinct CDR3 sequences; over 15% of them occurred a single time. The top ten hold under 2.5% of the sample. Sequencing was done on a sample of PBMCs or a T cell subset sorted from them (not recorded which). Receptors were obtained from an adult woman who had mild COVID-19 (a few samples of this study predate the infection). The sample titles of this study are shuffled in the database, so cell type and time point are left out; the donor was told from shared clones.

This clonotype has ten or more counts. This chain uses TRBV15 with TRBJ2-2, with TRBD2 matching 8 bases. The CDR3 sequence is 15 residues long. Germline CDR1 is LNHNV and CDR2 is YYDKDF (reference sequence). V gave up 0 bases and J gave up 6 bases; unmatched junction bases: 3. This CDR3 is CATSRDTGGPGELFF. DNA for the CDR3: TGTGCCACCAGCAGAGATACGGGGGGGCCCGGGGAGCTGTTTTTT.

This clonotype was recorded at least ten times. The rearrangement uses TRBV30 and TRBJ2-1; no reliable D call. The CDR3 extends over 16 amino acids. V was trimmed by 2 bases and J by 3 bases, leaving 17 bases between them. From germline, CDR1 is GTSNPN and CDR2 SVGIG (reference sequence). Here the CDR3 reads CAWSTQRRLLYNEQFF. The CDR3 DNA follows: TGTGCCTGGAGTACCCAACGGCGGCTACTCTACAATGAGCAGTTCTTC.

The table lists this clonotype with a few counts. The V call is TRBV12-3 or TRBV12-4, the J call TRBJ2-1; no clear D. The CDR3 extends over 14 amino acids. The V and J ends lost 2 bases and 8 bases respectively, with 13 bases between them. The CDR3 DNA is TGTGCCAGCAGTTTAACCCTTGCTCCCGATGAGCAGTTCTTC. Translation: CASSLTLAPDEQFF.

This clonotype was found a few times. The chain links TRBV24-1 to TRBJ2-1; 11 bases fit TRBD2. From germline, CDR1 is KGHDR and CDR2 SFDVKD. The CDR3 extends over 15 amino acids. V was pared by 3 bases and J by 8 bases, with 5 bases of the junction left unmatched. In nucleotides, the CDR3 is TGTGCCACCAGTGATACTAGCGGGAGCTTCGATGAGCAGTTCTTC. It is translated as CATSDTSGSFDEQFF.

The rearrangement links TRBV5-1 to TRBJ2-6, with TRBD1 as a possible D gene (6 bases). Trimming removed 4 bases from V and 4 bases from J, with 12 bases in between. Germline assignment: CDR1 SGHRS and CDR2 YFSETQ. The CDR3 has 15 amino acids. CDR3 coding DNA: TGCGCCAGCAGCGCACAGGGACCCGGGGCCAACGTCCTGACTTTC. Protein product: CASSAQGPGANVLTF.

This chain joins TRBV12-3 or TRBV12-4 and TRBJ2-3; D gene ambiguous. V lost 5 bases, J lost 1 base, and 10 bases lay in between. The CDR3 has 14 amino acids. The CDR3 DNA reads as TGTGCCAGCAGTCCAAGTTCTCGCACAGATACGCAGTATTTT. Translated: CASSPSSRTDTQYF.

In its sample, this clonotype was seen many times. The chain combines TRBV20-1 with TRBJ1-1, with D possibly being TRBD1 (5 bases). This CDR3 has 12 residues. The germline CDR1 and CDR2 sequences are DFQATT and SNEGSKA (reference sequence). Trimming left V 6 bases short and J 5 bases short, with 13 bases between. CDR3 region: CSARGGGTEAFF. The CDR3 DNA reads TGCAGTGCACGGGGTGGGGGGACTGAAGCTTTCTTT.

V is TRBV9 and J is TRBJ2-3; the D is unclear. The germline gives CDR1 SGDLS, CDR2 YYNGEE. Between the trimmed V and J ends, which lost 5 bases and 0 bases, there was a span of 1 base. The CDR3 has 11 amino acids. CDR3 in amino acids: CASRSTDTQYF. CDR3 bases: TGTGCCAGCAGGAGCACAGATACGCAGTATTTT.

This rearrangement joins TRBV18 to TRBJ2-1, with D perhaps TRBD2 (7 bases). V lost 7 bases, J lost 3 bases, and 10 bases lay in between. CDR1 and CDR2 (germline): KGHSH, LQKENI. This CDR3 region has 13 residues. The CDR3 here is CASFGGRYNEQFF. The CDR3 nucleotides read TGTGCCAGCTTCGGGGGGCGCTACAATGAGCAGTTCTTC.

This clonotype was counted a few times. The rearrangement joins TRBV3-1 to TRBJ1-1; 7 nucleotides match TRBD1. Unmatched junction bases numbered 9, after V lost 3 bases and J lost 2 bases. CDR1 is LGHDT and CDR2 is YNNKEL in the germline V gene (reference sequence). This CDR3 has 16 amino acids. Written as DNA, the CDR3 is TGTGCCAGCAGCCAGGAGACCGGGACAGCAAACACTGAAGCTTTCTTT. Encoded protein: CASSQETGTANTEAFF. Combining the CDR3 with reference TRBV3-1 and TRBJ1-1 gives the whole variable domain DTAVSQTPKYLVTQMGNDKSIKCEQNLGHDTMYWYKQDSKKFLKIMFSYNNKELIINETVPNRFSPKSPDKAHLNLHINSLELGDSAVYFCASSQETGTANTEAFFGQGTRLTVV.

There are many counts of this clonotype. This chain links TRBV5-1 with TRBJ2-7; 10 bases agree with TRBD2. Germline V gene sequence: CDR1 SGHRS, CDR2 YFSETQ. This CDR3 is built from 14 residues. The junction had 3 bases not matched to a gene; V was cut back by 3 bases and J by 3 bases. CDR3 sequence (DNA): TGCGCCAGCAGCTCTAGCGGGGGCAACTACGAGCAGTACTTC. Protein product: CASSSSGGNYEQYF.

This rearrangement joins TRBV7-9 to TRBJ2-5; D gene uncertain. The CDR3 totals 12 residues. Trimming took 4 bases from V and 5 from J, leaving 8 bases between them. In germline, CDR1 is SEHNR, CDR2 FQNEAQ (reference sequence). Here the CDR3 DNA reads TGTGCCAGCAGCTCGGTTTCGGAGACCCAGTACTTC. Translated, it gives CASSSVSETQYF.

The chain's CDR3 is CAIGTDRYNEQFF. Written as DNA, the CDR3 is TGTGCCATCGGGACAGACAGATACAATGAGCAGTTCTTC. V is TRBV10-3 and J is TRBJ2-1; 7 nucleotides line up with TRBD1. The germline CDR1 and CDR2 sequences are ENHRY and SYGVKD. The V gene end was trimmed by 8 bases and the J gene end by 4 bases; junction bases not matched to a gene: 5. The CDR3 is 13 residues long.

This clonotype was seen a few times. The V call is TRBV12-5, the J call TRBJ2-2; D is ambiguous. This CDR3 has 16 residues. The V and J ends lost 6 bases and 4 bases respectively, with 18 bases between them. Germline CDR1 and CDR2: LGHNT and FRNRAP. DNA for the CDR3: TGTGCTAGTGGGCTCGGATTACAAACCCTCACCGGGGAGCTGTTTTTT. Translated, it gives CASGLGLQTLTGELFF. The variable domain in full, with the rest retrieved from reference TRBV12-5 and TRBJ2-2, is DARVTQTPRHKVTEMGQEVTMRCQPILGHNTVFWYRQTMMQGLELLAYFRNRAPLDDSGMPKDRFSAEMPDATLATLKIQPSEPRDSAVYFCASGLGLQTLTGELFFGEGSRLTVL.

The table lists this clonotype with a few counts. J is TRBJ1-2 and V is TRBV7-2, with a tentative D call TRBD1 (5 bases). The V end was cut by 5 bases, the J end by 6 bases, with 10 bases between. The CDR3 loop spans 12 amino acids. CDR1 and CDR2 (germline): SGHTA, FQGNSA. CDR3 nucleotide sequence: TGTGCCAGCAGCCTGTCCAGGGATGGCTACACCTTC. This translates into CASSLSRDGYTF.

This clonotype was counted at least ten times. The V call is TRBV9, the J call TRBJ2-1; TRBD1 agrees at 7 bases. The CDR3 has 11 residues. Germline lookup yields CDR1 SGDLS and CDR2 YYNGEE. V gave up 3 bases and J gave up 9 bases; unmatched junction bases: 0. The chain's CDR3 is CASSAGGEQFF. CDR3 DNA: TGTGCCAGCAGCGCAGGGGGTGAGCAGTTCTTC.

This clonotype was recorded at least ten times. The V gene is TRBV7-2, the J gene TRBJ2-6, with TRBD1 as a possible D gene (6 bases). Germline loops: CDR1 SGHTA, CDR2 FQGNSA. V shed 7 bases and J shed 4 bases, with 20 bases lying between them. The CDR3 covers 17 residues. As DNA, the CDR3 is TGTGCCAGCATAGGGGGACAAGGCCTAAGGGGGGCCAACGTCCTGACTTTC. Residues: CASIGGQGLRGANVLTF.

This clonotype was observed a few times. This chain uses TRBV29-1 with TRBJ2-5; D might be TRBD1 (5 bases). Germline loops: CDR1 SQVTM, CDR2 ANQGSEA. The CDR3 is 12 residues long. V was pared by 5 bases and J by 2 bases, with 9 bases between. Here the CDR3 DNA reads TGCAGCGTTCTTCGACAGCAAGAGACCCAGTACTTC. Its protein product is CSVLRQQETQYF.

The rearrangement uses TRBV24-1 and TRBJ2-2, with 8 positions matching TRBD1. CDR1 and CDR2 from the germline V gene are KGHDR and SFDVKD. The CDR3 is 16 amino acids. V gave up 2 bases and J gave up 0 bases; unmatched junction bases: 1. The CDR3 loop is CATSDSGQANTGELFF. The CDR3 DNA reads as TGTGCCACCAGTGATTCGGGACAGGCGAACACCGGGGAGCTGTTTTTT.

This clonotype was counted ten times or more. The CDR3: CASSPRDTEAFF. The CDR3 DNA sequence: TGTGCCAGCTCACCAAGGGACACTGAAGCTTTCTTT. The V gene is TRBV18, the J gene TRBJ1-1; the D is unclear. The CDR3 spans 12 residues. From germline, CDR1 is KGHSH and CDR2 LQKENI. Trimming shortened V by 2 bases and J by 3 bases, and 4 bases separated the two germline ends. Filled out from reference TRBV18 and TRBJ1-1, the complete variable domain reads NAGVMQNPRHLVRRRGQEARLRCSPMKGHSHVYWYRQLPEEGLKFMVYLQKENIIDESGMPKERFSAEFPKEGPSILRIQQVVRGDSAAYFCASSPRDTEAFFGQGTRLTVV.

This clonotype was seen a few times. The rearrangement uses TRBV5-1 and TRBJ2-2; 7 nucleotides align to TRBD2. This CDR3 spans 15 amino acids. Germline-derived CDR1 and CDR2 are SGHRS and YFSETQ. After removal of 1 base from V and 3 bases from J, the junction contained 3 bases not matched to a gene. CDR3 DNA sequence: TGCGCCAGCAGCTTGAAGGCGGGGGACACCGGGGAGCTGTTTTTT. This sequence encodes CASSLKAGDTGELFF.

This chain connects TRBV6-1 to TRBJ2-7; 8 nucleotides agree with TRBD1. Germline CDR1 and CDR2: MNHNS and SASEGT. The CDR3 length is 14 residues. The trim removed 3 bases at V and 1 base at J, leaving 2 bases unmatched. CDR3 DNA: TGTGCCAGCAGTGACAGGGGGCGATCCTACGAGCAGTACTTC. This gives the protein CASSDRGRSYEQYF.

This clonotype has a count of ten or more. The gene calls are TRBV6-5 and TRBJ2-5; 9 bases match TRBD2. Germline loops: CDR1 MNHEY, CDR2 SVGAGI. The V gene end was trimmed by 2 bases and the J gene end by 5 bases; junction bases not matched to a gene: 9. The CDR3 totals 16 residues. CDR3 loop: CASSYQGGRARETQYF. CDR3 in DNA: TGTGCCAGCAGTTACCAGGGCGGGAGGGCCCGTGAGACCCAGTACTTC.

This clonotype was recorded at least ten times. The chain recombines TRBV5-1 with TRBJ2-5; D may be TRBD2 (6 bases). The V end lost 4 bases, the J end lost 1 base, and 20 bases lay between the germline ends. The CDR3 loop spans 17 amino acids. Germline V gene data show CDR1 as SGHRS and CDR2 as YFSETQ. Here the CDR3 DNA reads TGCGCCAGCAGCCCCCCCCGCGCGGGGTTTAGCCAAGAGACCCAGTACTTC. Its protein is CASSPPRAGFSQETQYF. Variable domain in full (rest from reference TRBV5-1 and TRBJ2-5): KAGVTQTPRYLIKTRGQQVTLSCSPISGHRSVSWYQQTPGQGLQFLFEYFSETQRNKGNFPGRFSGRQFSNSRSEMNVSTLELGDSALYLCASSPPRAGFSQETQYFGPGTRLLVL.